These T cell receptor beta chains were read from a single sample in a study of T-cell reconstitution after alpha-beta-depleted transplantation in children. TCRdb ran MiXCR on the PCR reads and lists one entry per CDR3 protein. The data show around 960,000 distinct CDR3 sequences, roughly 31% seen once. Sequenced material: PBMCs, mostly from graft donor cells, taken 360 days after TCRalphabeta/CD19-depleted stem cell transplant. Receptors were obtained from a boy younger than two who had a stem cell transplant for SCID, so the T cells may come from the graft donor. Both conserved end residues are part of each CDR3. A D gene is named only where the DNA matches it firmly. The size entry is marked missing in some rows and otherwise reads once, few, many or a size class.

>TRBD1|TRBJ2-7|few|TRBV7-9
CASSYNRGRGPYEQYF
TGTGCCAGCAGCTACAACAGGGGCCGTGGACCCTACGAGCAGTACTTC
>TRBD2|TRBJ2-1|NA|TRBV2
CASSEREGRIDNEQFF
TGTGCCAGCAGTGAACGGGAGGGAAGGATAGACAATGAGCAGTTCTTC
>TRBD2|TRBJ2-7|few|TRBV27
CASRLAGYGEQYF
TGTGCCAGCAGACTAGCGGGGTATGGGGAGCAGTACTTC
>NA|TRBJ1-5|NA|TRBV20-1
CSGTPDSNQPQHF
TGCAGTGGCACGCCCGACTCCAATCAGCCCCAGCATTTT
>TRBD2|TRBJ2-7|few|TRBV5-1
CASSLMPGGAYEQYF
TGCGCCAGCAGCTTAATGCCGGGGGGTGCCTACGAGCAGTACTTC
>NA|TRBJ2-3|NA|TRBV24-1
CATSDGGVSTDTQYF
TGTGCCACCAGTGATGGGGGAGTAAGCACAGATACGCAGTATTTT
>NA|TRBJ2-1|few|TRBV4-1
CASSQVGRRGEQFF
TGCGCCAGCAGCCAAGTCGGGCGTCGGGGTGAGCAGTTCTTC
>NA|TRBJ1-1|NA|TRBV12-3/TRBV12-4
CASRASRGGGTEAFF
TGTGCCAGCAGGGCAAGCAGGGGAGGGGGGACTGAAGCTTTCTTT
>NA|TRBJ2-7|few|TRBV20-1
CSARDEGRSSYEQYF
TGCAGTGCTAGAGATGAGGGCCGGAGCTCCTACGAGCAGTACTTC
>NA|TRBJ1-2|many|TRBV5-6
CASSLETYGYTF
TGTGCCAGCAGCTTGGAAACCTATGGCTACACCTTC
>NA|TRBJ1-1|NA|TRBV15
CATSSPRGGRETEAFF
TGTGCCACCAGCAGCCCCCGGGGGGGGCGCGAAACTGAAGCTTTCTTT
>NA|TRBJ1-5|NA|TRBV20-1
CSAPSGGASNQPQHF
TGCAGTGCCCCCAGTGGGGGGGCTAGCAATCAGCCCCAGCATTTT
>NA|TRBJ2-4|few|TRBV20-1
CSARAGAVAKNIQYF
TGCAGTGCTAGGGCGGGGGCCGTAGCCAAAAACATTCAGTACTTC
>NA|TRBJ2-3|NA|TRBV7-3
CASSLTPAGASTDTQYF
TGTGCCAGCAGCTTAACCCCGGCGGGGGCCAGCACAGATACGCAGTATTTT
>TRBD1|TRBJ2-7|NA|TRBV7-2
CASSFTGGQQYF
TGTGCCAGCAGCTTTACAGGGGGCCAGCAGTACTTC
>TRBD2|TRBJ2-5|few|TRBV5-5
CASRSGLAAETQYF
TGTGCCAGCAGATCCGGACTAGCGGCGGAGACCCAGTACTTC
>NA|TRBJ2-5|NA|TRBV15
CATSRDVRGGPTPLKETQYF
TGTGCCACCAGCAGAGATGTAAGGGGGGGCCCGACTCCTCTAAAAGAGACCCAGTACTTC
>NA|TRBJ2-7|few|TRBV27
CASSSSPPGYEQYF
TGTGCCAGCAGTTCGTCCCCTCCAGGTTACGAGCAGTACTTC
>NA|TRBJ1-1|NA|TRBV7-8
CASSHRRDTEAFF
TGTGCCAGCAGCCATCGTCGGGACACTGAAGCTTTCTTT
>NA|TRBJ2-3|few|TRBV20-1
CSANPRVEVTDTQYF
TGCAGTGCTAATCCCCGGGTGGAGGTAACAGATACGCAGTATTTT
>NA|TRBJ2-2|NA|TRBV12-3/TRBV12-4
CASSRLGDTGELFF
TGTGCCAGCAGCCGCCTAGGGGACACCGGGGAGCTGTTTTTT
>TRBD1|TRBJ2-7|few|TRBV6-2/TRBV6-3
CASRPILGQDTPEQYF
TGTGCCAGCAGGCCCATCCTTGGACAGGATACCCCGGAGCAGTACTTC